This T cell receptor beta chain was sequenced during a study of cytomegalovirus exposure and HLA in healthy donors. Across the study: When 350 to 500 donors were genotyped, around 77% of them were found to fall in the Caucasian-associated ancestry cluster.

As concerns this clone: Its antigen remains unidentified.

Germline V CDR1 and CDR2: SGHRS, YFSETQ. Trimming took off 4 bases at V and 7 bases at J, with 11 bases between the two ends. CDR3 size: 13 residues. Healthy bone marrow donors supplied every sample. It was with 60 Vbeta and 13 Jbeta primers that the PCR ran. Measured with immunoSEQ multiplex PCR; TCRdb has only the in-frame clones, and not every one. In total, the table holds some 200,000 clones. Points from the study as a whole: In an earlier analysis, about 87% or about 30%: the productive usage of most TCR beta V segments.

Sequenced input: PBMCs. This clonotype was sampled from a woman between 18 and 30 years old in good health and CMV-seropositive. This chain links TRBV5-1 with TRBJ2-2; D is perhaps TRBD2 (5 bases). The DNA of the CDR3 is TGCGCCAGCAGCGCCAGTGAGGGCGGGGAGCTGTTTTTT. Residues: CASSASEGGELFF.